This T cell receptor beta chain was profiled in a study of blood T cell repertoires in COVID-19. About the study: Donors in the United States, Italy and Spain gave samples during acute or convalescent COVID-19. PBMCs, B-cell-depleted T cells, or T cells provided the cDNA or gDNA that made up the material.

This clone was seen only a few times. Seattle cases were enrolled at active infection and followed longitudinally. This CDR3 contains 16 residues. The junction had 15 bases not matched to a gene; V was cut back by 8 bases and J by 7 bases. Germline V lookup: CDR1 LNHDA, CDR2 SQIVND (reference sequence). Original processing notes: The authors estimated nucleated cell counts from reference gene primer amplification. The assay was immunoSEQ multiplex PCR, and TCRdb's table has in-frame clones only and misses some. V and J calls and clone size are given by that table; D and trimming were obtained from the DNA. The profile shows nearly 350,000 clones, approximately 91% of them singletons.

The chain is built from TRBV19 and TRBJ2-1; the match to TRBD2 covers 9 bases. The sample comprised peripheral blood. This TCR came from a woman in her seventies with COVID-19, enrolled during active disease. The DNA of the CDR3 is TGTGCCAGTCTTCACCCGGCGGGGGGGCGGGGTAATGAGCAGTTCTTC. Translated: CASLHPAGGRGNEQFF.